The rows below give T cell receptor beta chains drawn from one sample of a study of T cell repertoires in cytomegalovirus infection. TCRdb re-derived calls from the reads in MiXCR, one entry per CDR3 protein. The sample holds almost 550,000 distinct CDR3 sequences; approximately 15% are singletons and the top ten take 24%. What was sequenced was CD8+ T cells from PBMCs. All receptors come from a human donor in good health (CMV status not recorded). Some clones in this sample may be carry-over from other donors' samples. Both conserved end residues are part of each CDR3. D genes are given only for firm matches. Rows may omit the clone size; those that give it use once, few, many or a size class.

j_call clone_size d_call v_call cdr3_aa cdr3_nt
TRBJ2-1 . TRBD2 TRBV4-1 CASSQGLAEDNEQFF TGCGCCAGCAGCCAAGGACTAGCTGAAGACAATGAGCAGTTCTTC
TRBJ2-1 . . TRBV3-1 CASRRETDRDNEQFF TGTGCCAGCAGGAGGGAAACGGACCGGGACAATGAGCAGTTCTTC
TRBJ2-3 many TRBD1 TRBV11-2 CASSWERGQGDSDTQYF TGTGCCAGCAGCTGGGAAAGGGGGCAGGGGGATTCAGATACGCAGTATTTT
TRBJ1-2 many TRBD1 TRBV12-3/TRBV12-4 CASSLFETGGYGYTF TGTGCCAGCAGTTTATTCGAGACAGGGGGCTATGGCTACACCTTC
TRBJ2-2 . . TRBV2 CASTPPDIRGYTGELFF TGTGCCAGCACTCCACCCGATATAAGGGGCTACACCGGGGAGCTGTTTTTT
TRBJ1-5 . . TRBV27 CASSPGGYSNQPQHF TGTGCCAGCAGCCCCGGGGGTTATAGCAATCAGCCCCAGCATTTT
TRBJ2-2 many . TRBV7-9 CASSEDTANTGELFF TGTGCCAGCAGCGAAGACACAGCGAACACCGGGGAGCTGTTTTTT
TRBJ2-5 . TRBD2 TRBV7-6 CASSLGLAGGPGTQYF TGTGCTAGCAGCTTAGGACTAGCGGGAGGACCGGGGACCCAGTACTTC
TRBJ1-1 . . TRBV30 CAWSVLGFTEAFF TGTGCCTGGAGTGTACTAGGGTTTACTGAAGCTTTCTTT
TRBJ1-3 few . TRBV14 CASSPPPGSGNTIYF TGTGCCAGCAGCCCCCCCCCCGGATCTGGAAACACCATATATTTT